Below, 32 T cell receptor beta chains from the same sample are listed, as sequenced in a study of identical twins. MiXCR, applied by TCRdb to the 5' RACE reads, yields one record per CDR3 protein. Altogether around 670,000 distinct CDR3 sequences are present, around 6% being singletons, with the ten largest covering roughly 2%. Sequenced material: naive T cells sorted from blood. The origin of the receptors is a man younger than 30 in good health.

Ten or more counts support this clonotype. This chain links TRBV24-1 with TRBJ1-1; D gene unclear. Trimming removed 4 bases at V and 1 base at J, with 6 bases between. CDR1 is KGHDR and CDR2 is SFDVKD in the germline V gene. The CDR3 runs 13 residues. The CDR3 here is CATSEGWNTEAFF. The CDR3 DNA reads as TGTGCCACCAGTGAGGGGTGGAACACTGAAGCTTTCTTT.

This clonotype was seen repeatedly, ten times or more. This rearrangement joins TRBV10-1 to TRBJ2-3, with D unresolved. Trimming took 6 bases from V and 6 from J, leaving 10 bases between them. Germline lookup yields CDR1 WNHNN and CDR2 SYGVQD (reference sequence). This CDR3 is 12 amino acids long. CDR3 amino acids: CASSKVGDTQYF. As DNA, the CDR3 is TGCGCCAGCAGCAAAGTAGGGGATACGCAGTATTTT.

At least ten counts were recorded for this clonotype. The chain combines TRBV5-1 with TRBJ1-2; no clear D. This CDR3 is 12 amino acids long. The germline V and J ends were trimmed by 0 bases and 4 bases, with 4 bases remaining between them. The V gene's germline CDR1 is SGHRS and CDR2 YFSETQ. The CDR3 DNA sequence: TGCGCCAGCAGCTTGGACATCTATGGCTACACCTTC. Amino acids: CASSLDIYGYTF.

The genes are TRBV18 and TRBJ1-4; D unclear. Germline V lookup: CDR1 KGHSH, CDR2 LQKENI. The CDR3 is 17 amino acids. Trimming shortened V by 3 bases and J by 3 bases, and 17 bases separated the two germline ends. The CDR3 sequence: CASSPNGLGASNEKLFF. Written as DNA, the CDR3 is TGTGCCAGCTCACCGAACGGTTTAGGCGCCTCTAATGAAAAACTGTTTTTT.

V gene TRBV18 combines with J gene TRBJ2-2; 10 nucleotides line up with TRBD2. CDR3 length: 18 residues. Germline CDR1 reads KGHSH; CDR2 reads LQKENI. V gave up 2 bases and J gave up 0 bases; unmatched junction bases: 6. DNA for the CDR3: TGTGCCAGCTCACCAGCGGCCACTAGCGGGGCGAACACCGGGGAGCTGTTTTTT. As protein: CASSPAATSGANTGELFF.

At least ten counts were recorded for this clonotype. V usage is TRBV27 and J usage is TRBJ2-3; D is unclear. V dropped 4 bases and J dropped 7 bases, with 15 bases sitting between them. The germline V gene has CDR1 MNHEY and CDR2 SMNVEV (reference sequence). The CDR3 totals 14 residues. The CDR3 protein is CASSSINRSHTQYF. DNA of the CDR3: TGTGCCAGCAGTTCTATCAACCGGTCACATACGCAGTATTTT.

The rearrangement joins TRBV7-3 to TRBJ1-2; 7 nucleotides match TRBD1. This CDR3 contains 13 residues. Germline V gene data show CDR1 as SGHTA and CDR2 as FQGTGA. Trimming took 4 bases from V and 7 from J; bases not matched to a gene: 6. The DNA of the CDR3 is TGTGCCAGCAGCTCCGGCAGGGGGACTGGCTACACCTTC. It specifies CASSSGRGTGYTF.

This clonotype was detected ten times or more. The V and J genes are TRBV12-3 or TRBV12-4 and TRBJ1-2; D gene uncertain. Between the trimmed V and J ends, which lost 3 bases and 5 bases, there was a span of 10 bases. There are 13 residues in the CDR3. This CDR3 reads CASSFWREYGYTF. The CDR3 DNA reads TGTGCCAGCAGTTTTTGGCGCGAGTATGGCTACACCTTC.

The chain recombines TRBV14 with TRBJ2-1, with D unclear. Trimming removed 5 bases from V and 10 bases from J, with 15 bases in between. The CDR3 runs to 13 residues. Germline V gives CDR1 SGHDN, CDR2 FVKESK. For the CDR3, the DNA is TGTGCCAGCAGCACCAAACCTAGTTCCGAGCAGTTCTTC. Amino acids: CASSTKPSSEQFF.

This clonotype occurred a few times. The genes are TRBV7-2 and TRBJ2-3, with no clear D. The CDR3 totals 11 residues. Germline assignment: CDR1 SGHTA and CDR2 FQGNSA. V was cut by 2 bases and J by 7 bases, with 4 bases left in between. The CDR3 is CASSLTNTQYF. CDR3 coding DNA: TGTGCCAGCAGCTTAACCAATACGCAGTATTTT.

The table lists this clonotype with a few counts. The rearrangement joins TRBV18 to TRBJ2-3, with D unresolved. Germline V CDR1 and CDR2: KGHSH, LQKENI. V gave up 3 bases and J gave up 2 bases, with 12 bases separating them. The CDR3 has 15 amino acids. CDR3 bases: TGTGCCAGCTCACCCGTATCGAGGAACACAGATACGCAGTATTTT. Protein sequence: CASSPVSRNTDTQYF.

This clonotype was counted only a few times. The chain employs TRBV15 and TRBJ2-3, with 7 bases lining up with TRBD1. Germline-derived CDR1 and CDR2 are LNHNV and YYDKDF (reference sequence). The CDR3 totals 12 residues. The J segment lost 9 bases and the V segment lost 0 bases, leaving 0 bases of the junction unmatched. In nucleotides, the CDR3 is TGTGCCACCAGCAGAGAACAGGGGACGCAGTATTTT. It specifies CATSREQGTQYF.

This clonotype was seen a handful of times. This chain uses TRBV7-2 with TRBJ2-7; the D is unclear. Trimming shortened V by 1 base and J by 6 bases, and 10 bases separated the two germline ends. The germline CDR1 and CDR2 sequences are SGHTA and FQGNSA. The CDR3 consists of 13 residues. CDR3 sequence (DNA): TGTGCCAGCAGCTTAGAGTCAGGTGGCGAGCAGTACTTC. This encodes CASSLESGGEQYF.

In its sample, this clonotype was seen a few times. The chain employs TRBV10-3 and TRBJ2-1, with 8 bases aligning to TRBD1. The CDR3 runs 16 residues. From germline, CDR1 is ENHRY and CDR2 SYGVKD. V lost 1 base and J lost 6; bases outside the gene matches: 8. The CDR3 here is CAISEFGGQGLNEQFF. The CDR3, as DNA: TGTGCCATCAGTGAGTTTGGTGGACAGGGACTCAATGAGCAGTTCTTC.

This clonotype was counted many times. V usage is TRBV7-2 and J usage is TRBJ2-7; TRBD1 might be the D (6 bases). The germline V and J ends were trimmed by 8 bases and 4 bases, with 9 bases remaining between them. The CDR3 runs 11 residues. Per germline, CDR1 SGHTA and CDR2 FQGNSA. The chain's CDR3 is CASGQLYEQYF. CDR3 in DNA: TGTGCCAGCGGACAGCTATACGAGCAGTACTTC.

This clonotype was detected many times. The CDR3 DNA reads as TGCGCCAGCAGCCCAGGACTACCCGGGGGAGAGCAGTACGTC. It specifies CASSPGLPGGEQYV. The chain is built from TRBV5-1 and TRBJ2-7; D possibly corresponds to TRBD2 (6 bases). Germline V CDR1 and CDR2: SGHRS, YFSETQ. Trimming pared 4 bases from V and 7 bases from J, leaving 18 bases between. The CDR3 totals 14 residues.

This clonotype was seen at least ten times. This sequence joins TRBV25-1 and TRBJ1-4; TRBD1 might be the D (5 bases). The germline V gene has CDR1 MGHDK and CDR2 SYGVNS. The V end lost 6 bases, the J end lost 12 bases, and 11 bases lay between the germline ends. The CDR3 spans 11 residues. The CDR3 reads CASSAGEQLFF. The DNA for the CDR3 is TGTGCCAGCAGCGCGGGGGAGCAACTGTTTTTT.

This clonotype was observed at least ten times. The chain is built from TRBV27 and TRBJ2-1, with 10 bases matching TRBD2. There are 14 residues in the CDR3. The germline V gene encodes CDR1 MNHEY and CDR2 SMNVEV (reference sequence). Trimming cost V 6 bases and J 3 bases; bases outside gene matches: 2. This CDR3 is CASRKRGGYNEQFF. CDR3 DNA sequence: TGTGCCAGCAGAAAGCGGGGGGGCTACAATGAGCAGTTCTTC.

This clonotype was found a few times. The chain employs TRBV2 and TRBJ2-1; TRBD1 matches at 7 bases. The V gene end was trimmed by 8 bases and the J gene end by 16 bases; junction bases not matched to a gene: 5. CDR3 length: 9 amino acids. The germline V gene has CDR1 SNHLY and CDR2 FYNNEI. CDR3: CASAAGGFF. The CDR3 bases are TGTGCCAGCGCGGCAGGGGGATTCTTC.

This chain uses TRBV24-1 with TRBJ2-1, with 8 bases identical to TRBD2. The CDR3 spans 15 residues. Losses at the gene ends were 4 bases for V and 8 bases for J; bases not matched to a gene: 9. Germline CDR1 KGHDR, CDR2 SFDVKD. In nucleotides, the CDR3 is TGTGCCACCAGTGAGACTAGCGCCCTCGTCGATGAGCAGTTCTTC. This sequence encodes CATSETSALVDEQFF.

This clonotype was observed a handful of times. This sequence joins TRBV7-3 and TRBJ2-7; D might be TRBD1 (6 bases). This CDR3 spans 14 amino acids. Germline-derived CDR1 and CDR2 are SGHTA and FQGTGA. V gave up 4 bases and J gave up 6 bases, with 16 bases separating them. As DNA, the CDR3 is TGTGCCAGCAGCTCGTCAGGGGCGTACGGCGAGCAGTACTTC. Its protein product is CASSSSGAYGEQYF.

This clonotype was seen repeatedly, ten times or more. CDR3 sequence: CASRRTSEGLLETQYF. CDR3 bases: TGTGCCAGCAGAAGGACTAGCGAGGGTTTGTTAGAGACCCAGTACTTC. The chain joins TRBV28 to TRBJ2-5; TRBD2 agrees at 9 bases. The CDR3 is 16 residues long. Germline V gives CDR1 MDHEN, CDR2 SYDVKM. V lost 6 bases, J lost 4 bases, and 12 bases stayed unmatched.

This clonotype was observed at least ten times. The chain links TRBV3-1 to TRBJ2-7; weak D call: TRBD2 (7 bases). CDR1 LGHDT and CDR2 YNNKEL come from the germline V gene (reference sequence). The germline V and J ends were trimmed by 2 bases and 3 bases, with 14 bases remaining between them. CDR3 length: 15 residues. CDR3 in DNA: TGTGCCAGCAGCCAAAGGGGGGCTAGCGGCTACGAGCAGTACTTC. Translation: CASSQRGASGYEQYF.

This clonotype appeared a few times. The chain employs TRBV20-1 and TRBJ2-2; TRBD2 matches 10 bases. The CDR3 is 16 amino acids. Trimming took 6 bases from V and 7 from J; bases not matched to a gene: 14. Germline V lookup: CDR1 DFQATT, CDR2 SNEGSKA (reference sequence). The CDR3 reads CSATSGLAGVVGELFF. DNA for the CDR3: TGCAGTGCCACATCCGGGCTAGCGGGAGTTGTCGGGGAGCTGTTTTTT.

This clonotype was observed a handful of times. V is TRBV14 and J is TRBJ2-7; no clear D gene. Germline CDR1 and CDR2: SGHDN and FVKESK. Trimming cost V 1 base and J 7 bases, with 11 bases left between them. This CDR3 region has 13 residues. The CDR3 coding sequence is TGTGCCAGCAGCCAAGTAACTCGTACAGAGCAGTACTTC. This sequence encodes CASSQVTRTEQYF. Combining the CDR3 with reference TRBV14 and TRBJ2-7 gives the whole variable domain EAGVTQFPSHSVIEKGQTVTLRCDPISGHDNLYWYRRVMGKEIKFLLHFVKESKQDESGMPNNRFLAERTGGTYSTLKVQPAELEDSGVYFCASSQVTRTEQYFGPGTRLTVT.

This clonotype was detected many times. The CDR3 loop is CATSDLATGVQETQYF. The CDR3, as DNA: TGTGCCACCAGTGATTTGGCGACCGGGGTTCAAGAGACCCAGTACTTC. The chain carries TRBV24-1 and TRBJ2-5, with D possibly TRBD2 on 5 matching bases. CDR1 and CDR2 from the germline V gene are KGHDR and SFDVKD. This CDR3 is built from 16 residues. The V gene lost 0 bases and the J gene lost 2 bases, with 12 bases spanning the gap.

This clonotype has at least ten counts. This chain connects TRBV24-1 to TRBJ2-2; D ambiguous. In germline, CDR1 is KGHDR, CDR2 SFDVKD. Between the trimmed V and J ends, which lost 4 bases and 6 bases, there was a span of 11 bases. The CDR3 spans 14 residues. In nucleotides, the CDR3 is TGTGCCACCAGTGACTTACGACAACCCGGGGAGCTGTTTTTT. It encodes CATSDLRQPGELFF.

This clonotype has only a few counts. This chain joins TRBV14 and TRBJ1-3; 8 bases fit TRBD1. This CDR3 has 15 amino acids. Losses at the gene ends were 1 base for V and 7 bases for J; bases not matched to a gene: 6. The V gene's germline CDR1 is SGHDN and CDR2 FVKESK. Here the CDR3 reads CASSQVPGGRNTIYF. CDR3 nucleotide sequence: TGTGCCAGCAGCCAAGTTCCAGGGGGCAGGAACACCATATATTTT.

This clonotype has ten or more counts. The DNA for the CDR3 is TGCAGCGTGGGGCGCAGGGTAGGAGCTTTCTTT. It codes for CSVGRRVGAFF. This chain joins TRBV29-1 and TRBJ1-1, with D maybe TRBD1 (5 bases). CDR1 and CDR2 from the germline V gene are SQVTM and ANQGSEA. Trimming cost V 6 bases and J 10 bases, with 15 bases left between them. This CDR3 region has 11 residues.

CDR3 DNA: TGTGCCAGCAGCTTAGTTACGGGCGTGTCGCCATACGAGCAGTACTTC. Its protein product is CASSLVTGVSPYEQYF. The chain combines TRBV7-6 with TRBJ2-7; D uncertain. Looked up from germline, CDR1 is SGHVS and CDR2 is FNYEAQ. This CDR3 contains 16 residues. The V end lost 1 base, the J end lost 4 bases, and 17 bases lay between the germline ends.

This clonotype was seen a handful of times. This rearrangement joins TRBV11-1 to TRBJ2-5; 8 nucleotides line up with TRBD2. In germline, CDR1 is SGHAT, CDR2 FQDESV (reference sequence). This CDR3 comprises 14 residues. V gave up 11 bases and J gave up 5 bases; unmatched junction bases: 13. DNA for the CDR3: TGTGCCCGCGGTCCTGCGGGAGGCTGTGAGACCCAGTACTTC. Protein product: CARGPAGGCETQYF.

This clonotype was detected many times. The chain has TRBV9 and TRBJ2-5; D unclear. Trimming removed 0 bases from V and 1 base from J, with 13 bases in between. Germline V gene lookup returns CDR1 SGDLS and CDR2 YYNGEE. The CDR3 covers 16 residues. Here the CDR3 DNA reads TGTGCCAGCAGCGTAGAGAGTGGTTCATTCCAAGAGACCCAGTACTTC. Amino acids: CASSVESGSFQETQYF.